One sample yielded the 16 T cell receptor beta chains listed below, sequenced in a study of T cells in Graves' hyperthyroidism and ophthalmopathy (dated by TCRdb to the late 2010s). Library construction relied on multiplex PCR. Instrument on record: Illumina HiSeq 2000. Amplification of TCR beta CDR3 regions was carried out from RNA transcripts. For the first round of RT-PCR on the TCR CDR3, the HTBI primer set was used together with the Qiagen OneStep RT-PCR kit. TCRdb passed the public sequencing reads through fastp at Q25 and MiXCR, retaining productive beta sequences. Rows are unified per CDR3 protein, each entry keeping the most common DNA and genes. The sample table shows about 300,000 distinct CDR3 sequences, and roughly an eighth are seen once. The top ten hold under 8% of the sample. The sequenced sample consisted of blood. Every receptor here comes from a middle-aged woman with Graves' hyperthyroidism.

The table lists this clonotype with many counts. The V call is TRBV7-9, the J call TRBJ2-1; tentative D call: TRBD1 (6 bases). With 5 bases removed from V and 5 bases from J, the gap between germline ends came to 10 bases. Germline loops: CDR1 SEHNR, CDR2 FQNEAQ (reference sequence). The CDR3 extends over 13 amino acids. The CDR3 coding sequence is TGTGCCAGCAGCATCACAGGGAACAATGAGCAGTTCTTC. It specifies CASSITGNNEQFF.

This clonotype was recorded many times. The chain recombines TRBV6-2 or TRBV6-3 with TRBJ2-1, with D possibly being TRBD2 (5 bases). The CDR3 covers 12 residues. Trimming took off 7 bases at V and 4 bases at J, with 8 bases between the two ends. Germline assignment: CDR1 MNHEY and CDR2 SVGEGT. CDR3: CASKTGYNEQFF. The CDR3 nucleotides are TGTGCCAGCAAGACGGGGTACAATGAGCAGTTCTTC.

This clonotype has a count of ten or more. V usage is TRBV14 and J usage is TRBJ2-2; 9 nucleotides agree with TRBD2. The CDR3 is 16 residues long. Germline trimming cut 2 bases from V and 7 bases from J; bases unmatched to any gene: 8. Germline V gives CDR1 SGHDN, CDR2 FVKESK. The CDR3: CASSQNLAGIGGELFF. The CDR3 nucleotides are TGTGCCAGCAGCCAAAACCTAGCGGGAATCGGCGGGGAGCTGTTTTTT. The variable domain in full, completed from reference TRBV14 and TRBJ2-2, reads EAGVTQFPSHSVIEKGQTVTLRCDPISGHDNLYWYRRVMGKEIKFLLHFVKESKQDESGMPNNRFLAERTGGTYSTLKVQPAELEDSGVYFCASSQNLAGIGGELFFGEGSRLTVL.

This clonotype appeared many times. This sequence joins TRBV10-3 and TRBJ2-3; D call uncertain. V lost 3 bases and J 0 bases, leaving 10 bases between the germline ends. This CDR3 is 15 amino acids long. Germline CDR1 is ENHRY and CDR2 is SYGVKD. The CDR3 DNA is TGTGCCATCAGTGACGCACAGCAAAGCACAGATACGCAGTATTTT. Its translation: CAISDAQQSTDTQYF.

The rearrangement uses TRBV18 and TRBJ2-5; D uncertain. From germline, CDR1 is KGHSH and CDR2 LQKENI. The CDR3 runs 15 residues. The V and J ends lost 2 bases and 5 bases respectively, with 15 bases between them. CDR3 residues: CASSPDQVLVETQYF. CDR3 coding DNA: TGTGCCAGCTCACCAGACCAGGTCTTGGTTGAGACCCAGTACTTC.

This clonotype was recorded many times. The chain has TRBV7-9 and TRBJ1-2; TRBD1 matches at 10 bases. The CDR3 loop spans 13 amino acids. CDR1 is SEHNR, CDR2 FQNEAQ, per germline (reference sequence). V dropped 7 bases and J dropped 7; count of bases not matched to a gene: 6. CDR3 bases: TGTGCCAGCACCCCGACAGGGGGCGCTGGCTACACCTTC. It yields the protein CASTPTGGAGYTF.

This clonotype has a handful of counts. The CDR3 region is CASSVGQGASTGELFF. The CDR3 DNA follows: TGTGCCAGCAGCGTAGGGCAGGGGGCAAGCACCGGGGAGCTGTTTTTT. The V gene is TRBV9, the J gene TRBJ2-2, with 8 bases matching TRBD1. Per germline, CDR1 SGDLS and CDR2 YYNGEE. The junction had 5 bases not matched to a gene; V was cut back by 0 bases and J by 4 bases. The CDR3 is 16 amino acids.

This clonotype was seen only a few times. The rearrangement uses TRBV20-1 and TRBJ1-2, with TRBD1 matching over 7 bases. The CDR3 contains 14 residues. V shed 5 bases, J shed 7 bases, and the junction held 13 bases outside the gene matches. Looked up from germline, CDR1 is DFQATT and CDR2 is SNEGSKA (reference sequence). The CDR3 region has the DNA TGCAGTGCTCCCCGGACAGGTGGGGTTTTTGGCTACACCTTC. As protein: CSAPRTGGVFGYTF.

There are many counts of this clonotype. The chain couples TRBV5-8 to TRBJ1-1; D unclear. V lost 0 bases and J lost 2, with 11 bases in between. Germline CDR1 is SGHTS and CDR2 is YDEGEE. This CDR3 has 15 residues. The CDR3, as DNA: TGTGCCAGCAGCTTGGCGGCGGGCCGTAACACTGAAGCTTTCTTT. Protein: CASSLAAGRNTEAFF.

The table lists this clonotype with many counts. The chain recombines TRBV6-1 with TRBJ1-4, with 9 bases identical to TRBD1. The CDR3 is 14 residues long. Germline V gives CDR1 MNHNS, CDR2 SASEGT. V was clipped by 7 bases and J by 5 bases; unmatched bases: 5. The CDR3 DNA follows: TGTGCCAGCACCAAGGACAGGGGAAATGAAAAACTGTTTTTT. Residues: CASTKDRGNEKLFF.

This clonotype has ten or more counts. The chain combines TRBV29-1 with TRBJ1-1; 8 bases map to TRBD1. The CDR3 spans 16 residues. Germline lookup yields CDR1 SQVTM and CDR2 ANQGSEA. The ends lost 0 bases at V and 4 bases at J; junction bases unmatched: 10. CDR3 amino acids: CSVEDLRGQGATEAFF. DNA of the CDR3: TGCAGCGTTGAAGATCTTAGGGGCCAGGGGGCCACTGAAGCTTTCTTT.

This clonotype was counted ten times or more. The chain joins TRBV6-1 to TRBJ1-1, with TRBD1 matching over 8 bases. Germline values: CDR1 MNHNS, CDR2 SASEGT. The CDR3 spans 14 residues. V shed 7 bases and J 6 bases; nucleotides not matched to a gene: 10. The CDR3 nucleotides read TGTGCCAGCAACCTAATCTACAGGGGGTCTGAAGCTTTCTTT. This gives the protein CASNLIYRGSEAFF.

This clonotype appeared a few times. This chain connects TRBV9 to TRBJ2-3; 7 bases agree with TRBD2. After removal of 0 bases from V and 1 base from J, the junction contained 8 bases not matched to a gene. The germline gives CDR1 SGDLS, CDR2 YYNGEE. The CDR3 consists of 17 residues. The CDR3 DNA is TGTGCCAGCAGCGTAGAACTAGCGAGGTCGGGCACAGATACGCAGTATTTT. Protein sequence: CASSVELARSGTDTQYF. The full variable domain, with the rest looked up from reference TRBV9 and TRBJ2-3, is DSGVTQTPKHLITATGQRVTLRCSPRSGDLSVYWYQQSLDQGLQFLIQYYNGEERAKGNILERFSAQQFPDLHSELNLSSLELGDSALYFCASSVELARSGTDTQYFGPGTRLTVL.

On this clonotype: A much larger clone is a single base away; this may be a read error. V and J are TRBV2 and TRBJ2-3; D remains unclear. The CDR3 sequence is 14 residues long. Germline V gene data show CDR1 as SNHLY and CDR2 as FYNNEI. The CDR3 DNA reads TGTGCCAGCAGGCCCTTGAGGAGATCGGCCCCGCAGTCTTTT. Its translation is CASRPLRRSAPQSF.

This clonotype was counted many times. V usage is TRBV28 and J usage is TRBJ2-3; D is perhaps TRBD1 (6 bases). Germline lookup yields CDR1 MDHEN and CDR2 SYDVKM. Between the trimmed V and J ends, which lost 1 base and 0 bases, there was a span of 14 bases. The length of the CDR3 is 17 residues. The CDR3 DNA follows: TGTGCCAGCAGTTTATTAATATTCGGACAGAGCACAGATACGCAGTATTTT. This sequence encodes CASSLLIFGQSTDTQYF.

The rearrangement joins TRBV20-1 to TRBJ2-1; 7 positions match TRBD2. Germline V CDR1 and CDR2: DFQATT, SNEGSKA (reference sequence). With V trimmed by 2 bases and J by 4 bases, 11 bases remained unmatched. The CDR3 is 16 residues long. The CDR3 DNA reads as TGCAGTGCTAGAAAAGGGTCTAGCGGTGTTTACAATGAGCAGTTCTTC. Translating it yields CSARKGSSGVYNEQFF.